The rows below give T cell receptor beta chains drawn from one sample of a study of T-cell memory formation after mild COVID-19. Each CDR3 protein is one row after TCRdb ran MiXCR on the 5' RACE reads. Seen here are 90,000 to 120,000 distinct CDR3 sequences, 14% observed once, and the top ten hold under 45%. What was sequenced was PBMCs or a T cell subset sorted from them (not recorded which). These receptors were taken from a man younger than 35 who had mild COVID-19 (a few samples of this study predate the infection). Cell type and time point are not known. Each CDR3 is given without its conserved first and last residue. The order of the fields is V gene, J gene, CDR3 protein.

v_call: TRBV29-1
j_call: TRBJ2-5
cdr3_aa: SVFGGPGMETQY

v_call: TRBV5-1
j_call: TRBJ2-7
cdr3_aa: ASSFPGLSYEQY

v_call: TRBV6-4
j_call: TRBJ2-1
cdr3_aa: ASSQTGEGNEQF

v_call: TRBV5-6
j_call: TRBJ2-1
cdr3_aa: ASSFNPDNEQF

v_call: TRBV20-1
j_call: TRBJ2-7
cdr3_aa: SARRGGATYEQY

v_call: TRBV7-6
j_call: TRBJ2-5
cdr3_aa: ASSQGQYQETQY

v_call: TRBV24-1
j_call: TRBJ2-2
cdr3_aa: ATSDAGRNTGELF

v_call: TRBV9
j_call: TRBJ2-3
cdr3_aa: ASSGQLLENTQY

v_call: TRBV7-9
j_call: TRBJ2-7
cdr3_aa: ASSPRDRGYEQY

v_call: TRBV7-3
j_call: TRBJ2-3
cdr3_aa: ASSQGPGLAADTQY

v_call: TRBV7-6
j_call: TRBJ1-6
cdr3_aa: ASSPSLGSPLH

v_call: TRBV13
j_call: TRBJ2-7
cdr3_aa: ASSSGGSPDEQY

v_call: TRBV20-1
j_call: TRBJ2-1
cdr3_aa: SARTGVRDNEQF

v_call: TRBV11-2
j_call: TRBJ2-2
cdr3_aa: ASSLTGGDGGELF

v_call: TRBV9
j_call: TRBJ2-7
cdr3_aa: ASSALSGDEQY

v_call: TRBV7-3
j_call: TRBJ1-2
cdr3_aa: ASSLSPLDGYT

v_call: TRBV7-6
j_call: TRBJ2-1
cdr3_aa: ASSLTGGGIIEQF

v_call: TRBV5-6
j_call: TRBJ2-2
cdr3_aa: ASSPGHLNTGELF

v_call: TRBV6-5
j_call: TRBJ1-1
cdr3_aa: ASSSVGGLRDTEAF

v_call: TRBV7-8
j_call: TRBJ2-5
cdr3_aa: ASSLGTGLQETQY

v_call: TRBV29-1
j_call: TRBJ2-5
cdr3_aa: SVDVTRRTQY

v_call: TRBV7-2
j_call: TRBJ2-3
cdr3_aa: ASSSRTFGPHIDTQY

v_call: TRBV12-3/TRBV12-4
j_call: TRBJ2-7
cdr3_aa: ASSSPRTAVYEQY

v_call: TRBV7-9
j_call: TRBJ1-5
cdr3_aa: ASSLFGYQPQH

v_call: TRBV5-1
j_call: TRBJ1-1
cdr3_aa: ASSLRYRVDTEAF

v_call: TRBV13
j_call: TRBJ2-2
cdr3_aa: ASSSERGTELF

v_call: TRBV5-1
j_call: TRBJ2-5
cdr3_aa: ASSLAERGGETQY